This record concerns one T cell receptor beta chain sequence. Its antigen is unidentified. Sequencing used immunoSEQ multiplex PCR; TCRdb keeps in-frame clones, though not all of them. The table has 300,000 to 350,000 clones, roughly 90% seen once; the top ten hold 5% to 6.5%. This specimen belongs to a study of Ad26.COV2.S vaccination and SARS-CoV-2 variants. Across the whole study: Sample donor was a member of the COV1001 Ad26.COV2.S trial arm. Ad26.COV2.S shots went into the muscle once or twice, 56 days apart.

Study findings and constraints: Reported post-vaccination CD8+ and CD4+ T cell responses to spike showed substantial breadth.

Treatment here: roughly 18 received Ad26.COV2.S at low or high dose, single or two shots; about five received placebo; per-sample allocation not given. The samples were gathered on day 63 after the first injection of vaccine or placebo. Based in Boston, the donor was an adult of 18-55 years. The material sequenced was peripheral blood, taken in a trial of Ad26.COV2.S vaccine versus placebo. The origin of this receptor is a person between 18 and 59 years old who received the Ad26.COV2.S COVID-19 vaccine or a placebo.

The CDR3 region is CASTVRGRGGTRGTEAFF. In DNA, the CDR3 is TGTGCCAGCACCGTCAGGGGGAGAGGCGGAACTCGAGGCACTGAAGCTTTCTTT. The J gene is TRBJ1-1, the V gene TRBV28, with TRBD1 matching 7 bases. The J segment lost 4 bases and the V segment lost 7 bases, leaving 21 bases of the junction unmatched. The CDR3 is 18 amino acids. Germline V lookup: CDR1 MDHEN, CDR2 SYDVKM.